A selection of T cell receptor beta chains follows, all from one sample in a study of cytomegalovirus exposure and HLA in healthy donors. Sequenced by immunoSEQ multiplex PCR; TCRdb stores in-frame clones only, minus some. The table has about 130,000 clones, about four fifths seen once. The material sequenced was PBMCs. The receptor source for this set is a woman aged 40 to 55 in good health and CMV-seronegative. Both conserved end residues are part of each CDR3. The D gene is left open where the match is weak. Rows may omit the clone size; those that give it use once, few, many or a size class.

v_call	clone_size	j_call	cdr3_length	d_call	cdr3_nt	cdr3_aa
TRBV10-1	-	TRBJ2-1	13	-	TGCGCCAGCAGTGAAGGACTGTACAATGAGCAGTTCTTC	CASSEGLYNEQFF
TRBV9	-	TRBJ2-3	14	TRBD1	TGTGCCAGCAGCGCCGGACAGGCCACAGATACGCAGTATTTT	CASSAGQATDTQYF
TRBV15	-	TRBJ1-1	15	-	TGTGCCACCAGCAGAGCTTCTCCCCCGGGGACTGAAGCTTTCTTT	CATSRASPPGTEAFF
TRBV4-1	-	TRBJ2-3	17	-	TGCGCCAGCAGCCAAGAATTACGGGTAACTAGCACAGATACGCAGTATTTT	CASSQELRVTSTDTQYF
TRBV2	few	TRBJ1-1	11	-	TGTGCCAGCACAGTCCAGACTGAAGCTTTCTTT	CASTVQTEAFF
TRBV5-1	-	TRBJ1-2	14	-	TGCGCCAGCAGCTTTGGGGAGGATGGCTATGGCTACACCTTC	CASSFGEDGYGYTF
TRBV2	-	TRBJ2-1	13	TRBD1	TGTGCCAGCAGCGGGACAGCGAACAATGAGCAGTTCTTC	CASSGTANNEQFF
TRBV6-1	-	TRBJ2-1	17	TRBD2	TGTGCCAGCAGTGACCGGACTAGCGGGGGGCTCTACAATGAGCAGTTCTTC	CASSDRTSGGLYNEQFF
TRBV6-1	-	TRBJ2-4	10	-	TGTGCCAGCAGTGACGAGGTACAGTACTTC	CASSDEVQYF
TRBV18	-	TRBJ2-7	14	-	TGTGCCAGCTCACCACAGGAGGGGTCCTACGAGCAGTACTTC	CASSPQEGSYEQYF
TRBV7-9	-	TRBJ1-1	13	TRBD1	TGTGCCAGCAGCTTAACAGGGGACACTGAAGCTTTCTTT	CASSLTGDTEAFF
TRBV9	-	TRBJ2-3	16	TRBD1	TGTGCCAGCAGCGGACCGGGACAGGGAGGCACAGATACGCAGTATTTT	CASSGPGQGGTDTQYF
TRBV19	-	TRBJ1-5	16	TRBD1	TGTGCCAGTAGGAGAAGCGGACAGGGACCGAATCAGCCCCAGCATTTT	CASRRSGQGPNQPQHF
TRBV7-6	-	TRBJ2-7	14	TRBD1	TGTGCCAGCAGCTTAGCGGACAGGGTCTCCGAGCAGTACTTC	CASSLADRVSEQYF
TRBV6-5	-	TRBJ1-1	13	-	TGTGCCAGCAGAACGGGGGACGCCCATGAAGCTTTCTTT	CASRTGDAHEAFF
TRBV11-2	-	TRBJ2-3	14	-	TGTGCCAGCAGCGACGACAGGCTACCAGATACGCAGTATTTT	CASSDDRLPDTQYF
TRBV4-1	-	TRBJ1-3	17	-	TGCGCCAGCAGCCAAGATCGAGGGTATCTCTCTGGAAACACCATATATTTT	CASSQDRGYLSGNTIYF
TRBV19	-	TRBJ1-5	17	TRBD1	TGTGCCAGTAGTACCCGAGGCGGACAGGGGGCCAATCAGCCCCAGCATTTT	CASSTRGGQGANQPQHF
TRBV4-3	-	TRBJ1-5	15	-	TGCGCCAGCAGCCAGGGCAGGGCTTCAGGTCAGCCCCAGCATTTT	CASSQGRASGQPQHF
TRBV5-1	-	TRBJ1-6	15	-	TGCGCCAGCAGCTCCGGGTTGGGTTATAATTCACCCCTCCACTTT	CASSSGLGYNSPLHF